In its sample, the clone carrying this TCR beta chain was seen a few times. Antigen: not known. The sample comes from a study of blood T cells in healthy people across ages. This CDR3 has 14 amino acids. CDR1 is SEHNR and CDR2 is FQNEAQ in the germline V gene (reference sequence). Between the trimmed V and J ends, which lost 5 bases and 5 bases, there was a span of 16 bases. Then a second PCR, running roughly 7 to 11 cycles, was carried out with a sample-barcoded 5' primer and a J-beta primer mix. Via MiXCR, TCRdb re-called the 5' RACE reads, giving one row per CDR3 protein. Of under 1,000,000 distinct CDR3 sequences in the sample, approximately 35% were seen once. Overall study findings and caveats: Changes in expanded clonotypes were possibly confounded, as the CMV status of donors was unknown. Long-lived and aged donors differed, with more naive CD4+ cells and higher diversity in the long-lived.

The receptor's source is a man aged 18 to 29 in good health. Material: blood. The V call is TRBV7-9, the J call TRBJ2-7; D possibly corresponds to TRBD1 (6 bases). The CDR3: CASSLTGSGDEQYF. The CDR3 nucleotides are TGTGCCAGCAGCCTCACGGGGTCAGGGGACGAGCAGTACTTC.